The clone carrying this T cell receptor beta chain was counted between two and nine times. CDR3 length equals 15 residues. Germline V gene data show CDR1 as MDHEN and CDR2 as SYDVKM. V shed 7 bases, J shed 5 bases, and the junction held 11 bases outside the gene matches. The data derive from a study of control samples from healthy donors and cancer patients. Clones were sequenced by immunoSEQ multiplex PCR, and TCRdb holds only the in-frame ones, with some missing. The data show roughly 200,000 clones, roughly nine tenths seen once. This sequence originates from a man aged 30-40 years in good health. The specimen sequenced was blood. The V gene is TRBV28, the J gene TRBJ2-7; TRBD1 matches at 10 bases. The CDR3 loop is CASTTAGTGAHEQYF. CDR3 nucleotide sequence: TGTGCCAGCACCACGGCCGGGACAGGGGCCCACGAGCAGTACTTC. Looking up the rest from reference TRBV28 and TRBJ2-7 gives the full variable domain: DVKVTQSSRYLVKRTGEKVFLECVQDMDHENMFWYRQDPGLGLRLIYFSYDVKMKEKGDIPEGYSVSREKKERFSLILESASTNQTSMYLCASTTAGTGAHEQYFGPGTRLTVT.